The 14 T cell receptor beta chains below all came from one sample that was sequenced in a study of naive and memory T cell subsets. Regarding the study as a whole: Possibly reflecting memory cells re-expressing CD45RA, a few larger clonotypes occurred in naive repertoires, especially CD8.

The beta constant-region primer was an equimolar mix of two oligonucleotides covering TRBC1 and TRBC2. Ligated cDNA was amplified by four rounds of PCR with nested alpha and beta constant-region primers and SP2. Each CDR3 protein is one row after TCRdb ran MiXCR on the UMI-ligation and nested PCR reads. In the table there are around 140,000 distinct CDR3 sequences, over 20% of which are singletons. These receptors lack a known antigen. Source material: naive CD4+ T cells from blood. All receptors derive from a human donor in good health.

This chain uses TRBV24-1 with TRBJ1-2, with D possibly matching TRBD1 (6 bases). CDR1 and CDR2 from the germline V gene are KGHDR and SFDVKD. The CDR3 length is 15 residues. V was trimmed by 6 bases and J by 5 bases, leaving 18 bases between them. CDR3 sequence (DNA): TGTGCCACCAGTAGCAATAAACAGGGATCATATGGCTACACCTTC. As protein: CATSSNKQGSYGYTF.

A few counts support this clonotype. The V call is TRBV28, the J call TRBJ2-7; D perhaps matches TRBD2 (6 bases). V gave up 2 bases and J gave up 2 bases, with 13 bases separating them. The germline gives CDR1 MDHEN, CDR2 SYDVKM. The CDR3 runs to 15 residues. The CDR3: CASSLEGLITYEQYF. The CDR3 region has the DNA TGTGCCAGCAGTTTAGAGGGACTTATAACCTACGAGCAGTACTTC.

V gene TRBV7-2 combines with J gene TRBJ2-7; D remains ambiguous. This CDR3 is 15 amino acids long. The germline V and J ends were trimmed by 1 base and 0 bases, with 10 bases remaining between them. The germline CDR1 and CDR2 sequences are SGHTA and FQGNSA. The CDR3 sequence is CASSLVDQSSYEQYF. CDR3 DNA sequence: TGTGCCAGCAGCTTAGTCGACCAGAGCTCCTACGAGCAGTACTTC.

This clonotype is a singleton in its sample. The V call is TRBV25-1, the J call TRBJ2-1, with 10 bases fitting TRBD2. With V trimmed by 5 bases and J by 9 bases, 13 bases remained unmatched. CDR3 size: 16 residues. Germline V lookup: CDR1 MGHDK, CDR2 SYGVNS. The CDR3 reads CASSPWSGRADSEQFF. The DNA for the CDR3 is TGTGCCAGCAGTCCCTGGAGCGGGAGGGCCGACAGTGAGCAGTTCTTC.

This clonotype was detected only a few times. V and J are TRBV4-3 and TRBJ2-7, with 7 positions matching TRBD1. The V segment lost 4 bases and the J segment 0 bases; nucleotides outside the gene matches: 12. CDR1 is LGHNA and CDR2 is YSLEER in the germline V gene. The CDR3 totals 17 residues. The CDR3 nucleotides read TGCGCCAGCAGCCCCTTAAAGACAGGGTTGGGCTCCTACGAGCAGTACTTC. Residues: CASSPLKTGLGSYEQYF.

The gene calls are TRBV30 and TRBJ2-1; 13 positions match TRBD2. V dropped 3 bases and J dropped 10; count of bases not matched to a gene: 6. Looked up from germline, CDR1 is GTSNPN and CDR2 is SVGIG (reference sequence). The CDR3 is made up of 14 amino acids. CDR3 coding DNA: TGTGCCTGGAGGGGGACTAGCGGGATAGGGGAGCAGTTCTTC. As protein: CAWRGTSGIGEQFF.

There are a few counts of this clonotype. This chain joins TRBV20-1 and TRBJ2-7; D remains ambiguous. V was clipped by 5 bases and J by 3 bases, with 11 bases between them. The CDR3 is 12 amino acids. Germline V gives CDR1 DFQATT, CDR2 SNEGSKA (reference sequence). The CDR3 sequence: CSAPDFYYEQYF. In nucleotides, the CDR3 is TGCAGTGCTCCCGACTTTTACTACGAGCAGTACTTC.

The chain employs TRBV18 and TRBJ1-1, with D unclear. This CDR3 is 16 amino acids long. The V gene lost 1 base and the J gene lost 3 bases, with 15 bases spanning the gap. Germline V gene lookup returns CDR1 KGHSH and CDR2 LQKENI. CDR3 sequence (DNA): TGTGCCAGCTCACCACTCCGGGGTAGGTTCGACACTGAAGCTTTCTTT. Its protein is CASSPLRGRFDTEAFF.

This clonotype occurred a few times. The chain employs TRBV20-1 and TRBJ2-7; 8 bases are shared with TRBD2. The germline V gene encodes CDR1 DFQATT and CDR2 SNEGSKA (reference sequence). J was trimmed by 5 bases and V by 4 bases; bases with no gene match: 10. The CDR3 loop spans 14 amino acids. CDR3: CSATGSGTFHEQYF. The DNA for the CDR3 is TGCAGTGCTACCGGTAGCGGGACCTTCCACGAGCAGTACTTC.

This clonotype was observed a few times. V gene TRBV20-1 combines with J gene TRBJ2-1; 12 nucleotides align to TRBD2. The CDR3 sequence is 15 residues long. Germline CDR1 DFQATT, CDR2 SNEGSKA (reference sequence). The J segment lost 0 bases and the V segment lost 6 bases, leaving 3 bases of the junction unmatched. CDR3 sequence (DNA): TGCAGTGCAACTAGCGGGAGGACCTCCTACAATGAGCAGTTCTTC. Protein: CSATSGRTSYNEQFF.

On this clonotype: Germline is not matched at one junction end, which may reflect a read error. The chain has TRBV7-2 and TRBJ2-7; 7 bases match TRBD1. Per the germline V gene, CDR1 is SGHTA and CDR2 is FQGNSA. The CDR3 spans 15 residues. The DNA for the CDR3 is TGTGCCGGCAGCCTCCTAGGGCACCAGGGGGACGAGCAGTACTTC. Its translation is CAGSLLGHQGDEQYF.

The chain carries TRBV20-1 and TRBJ2-3; D not certain. V lost 2 bases and J lost 2, with 8 bases in between. The CDR3 contains 13 residues. Looked up from germline, CDR1 is DFQATT and CDR2 is SNEGSKA (reference sequence). In DNA, the CDR3 is TGCAGTGCTAGACCTTATTACACAGATACGCAGTATTTT. Protein sequence: CSARPYYTDTQYF.

This clonotype was seen repeatedly, ten times or more. The V and J genes are TRBV6-5 and TRBJ2-1; TRBD1 or TRBD2 may be the D gene (5 bases each). The CDR3 is made up of 13 amino acids. Trimming removed 7 bases at V and 2 bases at J, with 9 bases between. Germline V gives CDR1 MNHEY, CDR2 SVGAGI. For the CDR3, the DNA is TGTGCCAGCAATCGGGGCCCCTACAATGAGCAGTTCTTC. Amino acids: CASNRGPYNEQFF.

CDR3: CASIKGGRGTDTQYF. The CDR3 coding sequence is TGTGCCAGCATCAAAGGGGGCCGCGGGACAGATACGCAGTATTTT. The genes are TRBV25-1 and TRBJ2-3; 7 bases are shared with TRBD1. Germline CDR1 reads MGHDK; CDR2 reads SYGVNS. The CDR3 sequence is 15 residues long. J lost 3 bases, V lost 7 bases, and 10 bases had no gene match.